This T cell receptor (beta chain) was retrieved from a study of metastatic and nonmetastatic thyroid tumors. About the research overall: Repertoires of blood and of tissue (tumor or nodule) from malignant and benign thyroid patients were compared.

Not a single patient had been given any form of treatment at any point before undergoing thyroid surgery. Trimming took 4 bases from V and 5 from J; bases not matched to a gene: 10. The CDR3 covers 17 residues. Germline CDR1 and CDR2: KGHSH and LQKENI. As originally analysed: To classify distant metastasis in papillary thyroid cancer, a model was built from CDR3 differences across clinicopathological groups. TCRdb re-called clones from the PCR reads using MiXCR. The V and J calls and clone size are TCRdb's, not the authors'. The sample holds about 70,000 clones, 15% to 20% seen once. The sample holds a few counts of this clone. Its antigen remains unidentified. Overall study findings and caveats: Malignant thyroid tumors reportedly exceeded benign nodules significantly in TCR beta diversity, with the difference appearing in blood and tumor.

This clonotype was sampled from a female donor with papillary thyroid cancer or a benign thyroid nodule (not recorded which). Some clones in this sample may be carry-over from other donors' samples. The gene calls are TRBV18 and TRBJ2-2; 10 bases are a match to TRBD1. The sequenced material came from blood. The CDR3 sequence is CASSLADRGRLTGELFF. DNA of the CDR3: TGTGCCAGCTCACTCGCCGACAGGGGGCGTTTGACCGGGGAGCTGTTTTTT. The complete variable domain, with remaining parts taken from reference TRBV18 and TRBJ2-2, reads NAGVMQNPRHLVRRRGQEARLRCSPMKGHSHVYWYRQLPEEGLKFMVYLQKENIIDESGMPKERFSAEFPKEGPSILRIQQVVRGDSAAYFCASSLADRGRLTGELFFGEGSRLTVL.